One sample yielded the 4 T cell receptor beta chains listed below, sequenced in a study of T cells expressing NK-cell markers. For each CDR3 protein, TCRdb gives one entry from its re-call of the 5' RACE reads, without DNA. Reported are 500,000 to 700,000 distinct CDR3 sequences; the ten largest clones contain around 4%. Material for sequencing was blood T cells: a sorted CD56 or NKG2C T cell subset, CD4+ or CD8+ T cells, or bulk PBMC T cells (not recorded which). These receptors were taken from a man aged 18 to 29 in good health.

V gene TRBV27 combines with J gene TRBJ2-1; TCRdb reports TRBD2, a call that lacks DNA to check it against. The CDR3 extends over 15 amino acids. Germline assignment: CDR1 MNHEY and CDR2 SMNVEV (reference sequence). This CDR3 reads CASNGLAGSYNEQFF.

The genes are TRBV6-1 and TRBJ2-1; TCRdb's D call of TRBD2 is untestable without DNA. Germline values: CDR1 MNHNS, CDR2 SASEGT. This CDR3 spans 15 amino acids. This chain's CDR3 is CASRPYSAGGNEQFF.

The V call is TRBV20-1, the J call TRBJ2-3. The germline gives CDR1 DFQATT, CDR2 SNEGSKA (reference sequence). This CDR3 has 15 residues. This CDR3 is CSARDPTQNTDTQYF.

The V and J genes are TRBV6-2 or TRBV6-3 and TRBJ2-5; TCRdb gives TRBD1 as the D gene, but with no DNA this cannot be confirmed. From germline, CDR1 is MNHEY and CDR2 SVGEGT. The CDR3 contains 16 residues. The CDR3 here is CASSLPRRDDQETQYF.